This is a list of T cell receptor beta chains from one sample in a study of Graves' ophthalmopathy and Graves' hyperthyroidism. TCRdb independently ran MiXCR on the multiplex PCR reads; one entry per CDR3 protein. Here the sample spans about 200,000 distinct CDR3 sequences, less than 30% being singletons. Material for sequencing was peripheral blood. These receptors came from a man aged 45-60 years with Graves' ophthalmopathy. Both conserved end residues are part of each CDR3. The order of the fields is clone size, J gene, D gene, V gene, CDR3 DNA, CDR3 protein. The D gene is left open where the match is weak. Rows may omit the clone size; those that give it use once, few, many or a size class.

abundance: many
j_gene: TRBJ2-7
d_gene: TRBD1
v_gene: TRBV19
CDR3nt: TGTGCCAGTAGCGCGACAGGGGAGGTGCTCGAGCAGTACTTC
CDR3aa: CASSATGEVLEQYF

abundance: many
j_gene: TRBJ2-7
d_gene: NA
v_gene: TRBV28
CDR3nt: TGTGCCAGCAGTCCCGCCATAAAACTTTACGAGCAGTACTTC
CDR3aa: CASSPAIKLYEQYF

abundance: NA
j_gene: TRBJ2-7
d_gene: NA
v_gene: TRBV6-2/TRBV6-3
CDR3nt: TGTGCCAGCAGTTACGAGGCCAGGTCTCCTTCCTACGAGCAGTACTTC
CDR3aa: CASSYEARSPSYEQYF

abundance: many
j_gene: TRBJ1-2
d_gene: NA
v_gene: TRBV28
CDR3nt: TGTGCCAGCAGTTTCCTCCCGACGCCGGACTATGGCTACACCTTC
CDR3aa: CASSFLPTPDYGYTF

abundance: many
j_gene: TRBJ2-5
d_gene: NA
v_gene: TRBV11-2
CDR3nt: TGTGCCAGCAGCTTAAGGGCACGGGAGACCCAGTACTTC
CDR3aa: CASSLRARETQYF

abundance: many
j_gene: TRBJ1-1
d_gene: NA
v_gene: TRBV19
CDR3nt: TGTGCCAGTAGAGGCGGACCTGAAGCTTTCTTT
CDR3aa: CASRGGPEAFF

abundance: NA
j_gene: TRBJ1-6
d_gene: TRBD1
v_gene: TRBV4-1
CDR3nt: TGCGCCAGCAGCCAGGACGGACAGGGGAATTCACCCCTCCACTTT
CDR3aa: CASSQDGQGNSPLHF

abundance: many
j_gene: TRBJ1-5
d_gene: TRBD1
v_gene: TRBV12-3/TRBV12-4
CDR3nt: TGTGCCAGCAGCCCAACAGGGACAGGACAGCCCCAGCATTTT
CDR3aa: CASSPTGTGQPQHF

abundance: many
j_gene: TRBJ1-2
d_gene: NA
v_gene: TRBV6-1
CDR3nt: TGTGCCAGCAGTGAACTGGGGTTAAGTGGCTACACCTTC
CDR3aa: CASSELGLSGYTF

abundance: many
j_gene: TRBJ2-2
d_gene: TRBD1
v_gene: TRBV20-1
CDR3nt: TGCAGTGCTAGCCCTGGGACAGAGGGGACCGGGGAGCTGTTTTTT
CDR3aa: CSASPGTEGTGELFF

abundance: NA
j_gene: TRBJ1-2
d_gene: NA
v_gene: TRBV12-3/TRBV12-4
CDR3nt: TGTGCCAGCAGTCCCATGGATTCAAAAGCCTATGGCTACACCTTC
CDR3aa: CASSPMDSKAYGYTF

abundance: NA
j_gene: TRBJ2-7
d_gene: TRBD1
v_gene: TRBV9
CDR3nt: TGTGCCAGCAGCGTAGGGGACAGAGGCTACGAGCAGTACTTC
CDR3aa: CASSVGDRGYEQYF

abundance: many
j_gene: TRBJ2-2
d_gene: TRBD2
v_gene: TRBV19
CDR3nt: TGTGCCAGTAGTATAGATCGCCTAGCGGGAGGGAACACCGGGGAGCTGTTTTTT
CDR3aa: CASSIDRLAGGNTGELFF

abundance: many
j_gene: TRBJ2-5
d_gene: TRBD2
v_gene: TRBV20-1
CDR3nt: TGCAGTGCTAGAGACGCTAGCGGGGGGTACCAAGAGACCCAGTACTTC
CDR3aa: CSARDASGGYQETQYF

abundance: NA
j_gene: TRBJ1-1
d_gene: NA
v_gene: TRBV27
CDR3nt: TGTGCCAGCCGACCGGCGTCCCCGGGGGACACTGAAGCTTTCTTT
CDR3aa: CASRPASPGDTEAFF

abundance: many
j_gene: TRBJ2-7
d_gene: NA
v_gene: TRBV6-2/TRBV6-3
CDR3nt: TGTGCCAGCACGGGTTTGGAGGAGGTATTCTACGAGCAGTACTTC
CDR3aa: CASTGLEEVFYEQYF

abundance: NA
j_gene: TRBJ1-1
d_gene: NA
v_gene: TRBV12-3/TRBV12-4
CDR3nt: TGTGCCAGCAGTTTATGGGGGACGGGCAGCGGAGCTTTCTTT
CDR3aa: CASSLWGTGSGAFF

abundance: NA
j_gene: TRBJ1-5
d_gene: TRBD1
v_gene: TRBV6-5
CDR3nt: TGTGCCAGCAGTACTACCACAGGGGGCAGGGGGCAGCCCCAGCATTTT
CDR3aa: CASSTTTGGRGQPQHF

abundance: NA
j_gene: TRBJ2-5
d_gene: NA
v_gene: TRBV5-1
CDR3nt: TGCGCCAGCAGCTTGGCGGACCCAGTGGGAGAGACCCAGTACTTC
CDR3aa: CASSLADPVGETQYF

abundance: many
j_gene: TRBJ2-7
d_gene: TRBD2
v_gene: TRBV7-3
CDR3nt: TGTGCCAGCAGCACAAGAGCGGGAGAGGGGGACGAGCAGTACTTC
CDR3aa: CASSTRAGEGDEQYF

abundance: NA
j_gene: TRBJ1-1
d_gene: NA
v_gene: TRBV18
CDR3nt: TGTGCCAGCTCAGTTCAGTCGGGAGGAGGTAACACTGAAGCTTTCTTT
CDR3aa: CASSVQSGGGNTEAFF

abundance: once
j_gene: TRBJ1-5
d_gene: NA
v_gene: TRBV11-1
CDR3nt: TGTGCCAGCAGCTTAGGGACCCGAGGGATAAATCAGCCCCAGCATTTT
CDR3aa: CASSLGTRGINQPQHF

abundance: NA
j_gene: TRBJ1-1
d_gene: NA
v_gene: TRBV7-2
CDR3nt: TGTGCCAGCAGCTTATGGGGCGCTAACTTAGAAGCTTTCTTT
CDR3aa: CASSLWGANLEAFF

abundance: many
j_gene: TRBJ1-2
d_gene: NA
v_gene: TRBV7-2
CDR3nt: TGTGCCAGCAGCTTACCGTCCGCCATCTATGGCTATGGCTACACCTTC
CDR3aa: CASSLPSAIYGYGYTF

abundance: NA
j_gene: TRBJ2-2
d_gene: TRBD1
v_gene: TRBV7-8
CDR3nt: TGTGCCAGCAGCACCAGACAGGGACGGGACACCGGGGAGCTGTTTTTT
CDR3aa: CASSTRQGRDTGELFF

abundance: once
j_gene: TRBJ2-7
d_gene: TRBD1
v_gene: TRBV6-5
CDR3nt: TGTGCCAGCAGTTTAAAACGCACCGGGACAGGGTACTACGAGCAGTACTTC
CDR3aa: CASSLKRTGTGYYEQYF

abundance: many
j_gene: TRBJ1-6
d_gene: NA
v_gene: TRBV19
CDR3nt: TGTGCCAGTGCGTTGAGGGGGGCCTATAATTCACCCCTCCACTTT
CDR3aa: CASALRGAYNSPLHF

abundance: once
j_gene: TRBJ1-6
d_gene: NA
v_gene: TRBV7-2
CDR3nt: TGTGCCAGCAGCTTAACGGGTGGGGAGAATTCACCCCTCCACTTT
CDR3aa: CASSLTGGENSPLHF

abundance: many
j_gene: TRBJ1-5
d_gene: NA
v_gene: TRBV24-1
CDR3nt: TGTGCCACCAGGCTCTCGGAGAATCAGCCCCAGCATTTT
CDR3aa: CATRLSENQPQHF

abundance: NA
j_gene: TRBJ2-7
d_gene: NA
v_gene: TRBV6-1
CDR3nt: TGTGCCAGCAGTGAAAGTCCAAATTCCTACGAGCAGTACTTC
CDR3aa: CASSESPNSYEQYF

abundance: many
j_gene: TRBJ2-6
d_gene: TRBD1
v_gene: TRBV10-3
CDR3nt: TGTGCCATCAGTCCACAGGGGAGTGGGGCCAACGTCCTGACTTTC
CDR3aa: CAISPQGSGANVLTF

abundance: many
j_gene: TRBJ2-7
d_gene: NA
v_gene: TRBV6-2/TRBV6-3
CDR3nt: TGTGCCAGCAGTTACTCTGCCAGGACCTACGAGCAGTACTTC
CDR3aa: CASSYSARTYEQYF

abundance: NA
j_gene: TRBJ2-7
d_gene: NA
v_gene: TRBV29-1
CDR3nt: TGCAGCGTTTTTTCGAATAGCCACGAGCAGTACTTC
CDR3aa: CSVFSNSHEQYF

abundance: many
j_gene: TRBJ1-2
d_gene: TRBD1
v_gene: TRBV20-1
CDR3nt: TGCAGCGCTAGAGATCGGGCCGGACAGGGGTTCGATGGCTACACCTTC
CDR3aa: CSARDRAGQGFDGYTF

abundance: many
j_gene: TRBJ2-7
d_gene: TRBD2
v_gene: TRBV7-6
CDR3nt: TGTGCCAGCAGCTTAGTCGTAGGGGCGGGAGGACGAGGCGAGCAGTACTTC
CDR3aa: CASSLVVGAGGRGEQYF

abundance: many
j_gene: TRBJ1-2
d_gene: NA
v_gene: TRBV19
CDR3nt: TGTGCCAGTAGTATAAAAGCTTCGAGGGGCTACACCTTC
CDR3aa: CASSIKASRGYTF

abundance: NA
j_gene: TRBJ1-6
d_gene: NA
v_gene: TRBV12-3/TRBV12-4
CDR3nt: TGTGCCAGCACCCCTCCGGGGATGCTTTATAATTCACCCCTCCACTTT
CDR3aa: CASTPPGMLYNSPLHF

abundance: many
j_gene: TRBJ2-7
d_gene: TRBD2
v_gene: TRBV5-4
CDR3nt: TGTGCCAGCAGCACAACCGGGCTAGCGGGAGAAGGCGAGCAGTACTTC
CDR3aa: CASSTTGLAGEGEQYF